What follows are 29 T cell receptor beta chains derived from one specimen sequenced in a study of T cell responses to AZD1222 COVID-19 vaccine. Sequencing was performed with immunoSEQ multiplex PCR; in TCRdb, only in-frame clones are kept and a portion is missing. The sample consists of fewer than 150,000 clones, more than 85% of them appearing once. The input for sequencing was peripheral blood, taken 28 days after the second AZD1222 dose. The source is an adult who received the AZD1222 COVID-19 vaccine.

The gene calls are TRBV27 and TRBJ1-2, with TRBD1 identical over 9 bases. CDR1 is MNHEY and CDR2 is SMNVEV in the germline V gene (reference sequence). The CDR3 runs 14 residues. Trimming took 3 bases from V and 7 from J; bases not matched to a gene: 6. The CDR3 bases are TGTGCCAGCAGTTTCGGACAGGGGCTCGGTGGCTACACCTTC. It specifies CASSFGQGLGGYTF.

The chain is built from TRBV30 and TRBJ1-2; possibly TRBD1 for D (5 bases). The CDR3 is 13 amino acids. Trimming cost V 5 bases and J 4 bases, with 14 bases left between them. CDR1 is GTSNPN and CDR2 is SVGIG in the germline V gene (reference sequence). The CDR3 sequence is CAWGIDGGYGYTF. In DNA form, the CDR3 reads TGTGCCTGGGGGATTGATGGGGGCTATGGCTACACCTTC.

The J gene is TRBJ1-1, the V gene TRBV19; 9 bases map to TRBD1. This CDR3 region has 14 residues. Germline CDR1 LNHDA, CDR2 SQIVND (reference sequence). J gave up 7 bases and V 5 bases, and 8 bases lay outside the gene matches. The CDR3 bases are TGTGCCAGTAGTTCTAGGGCGACAGGGGGTGAAGCTTTCTTT. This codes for CASSSRATGGEAFF.

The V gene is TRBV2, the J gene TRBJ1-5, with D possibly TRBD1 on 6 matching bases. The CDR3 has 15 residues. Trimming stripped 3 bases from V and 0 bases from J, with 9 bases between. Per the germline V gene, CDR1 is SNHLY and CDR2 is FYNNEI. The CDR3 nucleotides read TGTGCCAGCAGTGAGGACAGTATTAGCAATCAGCCCCAGCATTTT. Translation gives CASSEDSISNQPQHF.

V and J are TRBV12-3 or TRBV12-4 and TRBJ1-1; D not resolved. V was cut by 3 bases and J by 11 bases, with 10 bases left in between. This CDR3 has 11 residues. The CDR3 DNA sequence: TGTGCCAGCAGTTTGTCGGGGTCGGCTTTCTTT. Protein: CASSLSGSAFF.

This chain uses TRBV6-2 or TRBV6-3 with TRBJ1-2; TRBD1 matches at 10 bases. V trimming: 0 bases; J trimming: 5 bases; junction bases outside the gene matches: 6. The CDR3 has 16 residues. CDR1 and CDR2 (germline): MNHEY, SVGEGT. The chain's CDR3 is CASSYSRTGGGYGYTF. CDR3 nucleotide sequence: TGTGCCAGCAGTTACTCCCGGACAGGGGGTGGATATGGCTACACCTTC.

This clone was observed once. The CDR3 DNA follows: TGTGCCAGCAGCCCTAGTTTCGGCTCCTACGAGCAGTACTTC. As protein: CASSPSFGSYEQYF. This rearrangement joins TRBV3-1 (or the pseudogene TRBV3-2) to TRBJ2-7, with D uncertain. Germline V gives CDR1 LGHDT, CDR2 YNNKEL (reference sequence). V lost 4 bases and J 0 bases, leaving 10 bases between the germline ends. The CDR3 contains 14 residues.

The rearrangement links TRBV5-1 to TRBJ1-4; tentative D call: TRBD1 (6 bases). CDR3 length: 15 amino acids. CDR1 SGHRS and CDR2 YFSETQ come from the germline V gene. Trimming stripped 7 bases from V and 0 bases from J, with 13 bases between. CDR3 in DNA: TGCGCCAGCCGGGGGCAGGCCCCAACTAATGAAAAACTGTTTTTT. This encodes CASRGQAPTNEKLFF.

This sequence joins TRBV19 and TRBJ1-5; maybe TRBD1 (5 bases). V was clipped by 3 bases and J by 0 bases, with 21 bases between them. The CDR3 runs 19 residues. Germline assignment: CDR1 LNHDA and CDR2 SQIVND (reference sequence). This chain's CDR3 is CASSIGAWGGFYSNQPQHF. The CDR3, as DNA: TGTGCCAGTAGTATCGGGGCTTGGGGAGGATTTTATAGCAATCAGCCCCAGCATTTT.

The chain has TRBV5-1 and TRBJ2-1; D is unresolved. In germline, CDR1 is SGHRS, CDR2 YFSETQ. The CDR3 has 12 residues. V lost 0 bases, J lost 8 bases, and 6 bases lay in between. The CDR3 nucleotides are TGCGCCAGCAGCTTGGTAGTCCATGAGCAGTTCTTC. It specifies CASSLVVHEQFF.

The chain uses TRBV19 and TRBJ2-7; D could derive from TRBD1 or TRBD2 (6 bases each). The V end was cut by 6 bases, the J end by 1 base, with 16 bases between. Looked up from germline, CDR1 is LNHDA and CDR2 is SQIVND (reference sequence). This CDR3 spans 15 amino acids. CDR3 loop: CASRPTGARSYEQYF. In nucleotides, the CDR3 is TGTGCCAGTAGACCCACGGGGGCGAGATCCTACGAGCAGTACTTC. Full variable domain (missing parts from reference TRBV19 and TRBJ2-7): DGGITQSPKYLFRKEGQNVTLSCEQNLNHDAMYWYRQDPGQGLRLIYYSQIVNDFQKGDIAEGYSVSREKKESFPLTVTSAQKNPTAFYLCASRPTGARSYEQYFGPGTRLTVT.

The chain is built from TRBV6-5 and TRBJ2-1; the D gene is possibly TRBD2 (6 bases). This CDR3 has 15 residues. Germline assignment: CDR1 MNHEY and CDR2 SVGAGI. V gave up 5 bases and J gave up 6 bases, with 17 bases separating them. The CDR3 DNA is TGTGCCAGCAGTCTATCTAGCGAAGGTTTCAATGAGCAGTTCTTC. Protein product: CASSLSSEGFNEQFF.

The CDR3 protein is CASSPMGANRLNEQYF. In DNA form, the CDR3 reads TGTGCCAGCAGCCCCATGGGGGCCAACCGGCTCAACGAGCAGTACTTC. V usage is TRBV7-3 and J usage is TRBJ2-7; tentative D call: TRBD1 (6 bases). Germline V gene sequence: CDR1 SGHTA, CDR2 FQGTGA. V was trimmed by 5 bases and J by 5 bases, leaving 22 bases between them. The CDR3 consists of 16 residues.

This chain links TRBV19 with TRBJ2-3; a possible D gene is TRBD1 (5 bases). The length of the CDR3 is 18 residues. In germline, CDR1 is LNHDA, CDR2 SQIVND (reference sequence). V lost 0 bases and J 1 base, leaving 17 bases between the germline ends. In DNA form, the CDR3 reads TGTGCCAGTAGTATAGACTCATACAGGCGGCTCCGCACAGATACGCAGTATTTT. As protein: CASSIDSYRRLRTDTQYF.

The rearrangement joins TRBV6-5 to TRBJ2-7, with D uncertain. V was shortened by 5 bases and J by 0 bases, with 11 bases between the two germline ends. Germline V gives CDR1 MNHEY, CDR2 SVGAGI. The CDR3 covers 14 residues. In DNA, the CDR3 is TGTGCCAGCAGTAATGAACTACTCTCCTACGAGCAGTACTTC. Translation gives CASSNELLSYEQYF.

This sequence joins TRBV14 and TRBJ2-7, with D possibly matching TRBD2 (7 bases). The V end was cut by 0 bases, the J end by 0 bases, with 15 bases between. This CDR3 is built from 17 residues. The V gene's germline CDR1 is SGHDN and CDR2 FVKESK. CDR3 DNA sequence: TGTGCCAGCAGCCAAGAATACGGCGGGGGCCCCTCCTACGAGCAGTACTTC. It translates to CASSQEYGGGPSYEQYF.

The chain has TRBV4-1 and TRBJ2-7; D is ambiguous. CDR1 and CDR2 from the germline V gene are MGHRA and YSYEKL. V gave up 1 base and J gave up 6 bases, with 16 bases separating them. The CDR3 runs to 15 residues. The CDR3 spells CASSQVPLKGSEQYF. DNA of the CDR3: TGCGCCAGCAGCCAAGTTCCGCTTAAGGGCAGCGAGCAGTACTTC.

The CDR3: CASGTRGETQYF. Here the CDR3 DNA reads TGTGCCTCCGGGACTAGGGGAGAGACCCAGTACTTC. This chain connects TRBV2 to TRBJ2-5; TRBD2 matches at 8 bases. The CDR3 consists of 12 residues. J lost 4 bases, V lost 11 bases, and 6 bases had no gene match. Germline CDR1 SNHLY, CDR2 FYNNEI. Together with reference TRBV2 and TRBJ2-5, the CDR3 gives the full variable domain: EPEVTQTPSHQVTQMGQEVILRCVPISNHLYFYWYRQILGQKVEFLVSFYNNEISEKSEIFDDQFSVERPDGSNFTLKIRSTKLEDSAMYFCASGTRGETQYFGPGTRLLVL.

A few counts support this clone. CDR3 protein: CASSPSRLAGVLNEQFF. CDR3 DNA sequence: TGTGCCAGCAGCCCGTCTCGCCTAGCGGGGGTACTCAATGAGCAGTTCTTC. V gene TRBV7-2 combines with J gene TRBJ2-1; 10 bases agree with TRBD2. Germline loops: CDR1 SGHTA, CDR2 FQGNSA. The V gene end was trimmed by 5 bases and the J gene end by 6 bases; junction bases not matched to a gene: 13. The CDR3 loop spans 17 amino acids.

Written as DNA, the CDR3 is TGTGCCCAAAGTTTGCCCTTTGACAGATCATCGGCTCCCGGGGAGCTGTTTTTT. It yields the protein CAQSLPFDRSSAPGELFF. The chain combines TRBV7-8 with TRBJ2-2; D may be TRBD1 (5 bases). Trimming stripped 11 bases from V and 6 bases from J, with 31 bases between. CDR1 and CDR2 (germline): SGHVS, FQNEAQ. The CDR3 has 18 amino acids.

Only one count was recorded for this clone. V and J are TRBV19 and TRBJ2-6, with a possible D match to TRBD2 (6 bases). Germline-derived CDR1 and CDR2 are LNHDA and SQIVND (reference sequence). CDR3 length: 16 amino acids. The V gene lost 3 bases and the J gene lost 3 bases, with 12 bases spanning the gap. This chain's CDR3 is CASSIVGGFGANVLTF. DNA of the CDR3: TGTGCCAGTAGTATTGTTGGGGGGTTTGGGGCCAACGTCCTGACTTTC. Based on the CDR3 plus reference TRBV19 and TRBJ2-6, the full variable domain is DGGITQSPKYLFRKEGQNVTLSCEQNLNHDAMYWYRQDPGQGLRLIYYSQIVNDFQKGDIAEGYSVSREKKESFPLTVTSAQKNPTAFYLCASSIVGGFGANVLTFGAGSRLTVL.

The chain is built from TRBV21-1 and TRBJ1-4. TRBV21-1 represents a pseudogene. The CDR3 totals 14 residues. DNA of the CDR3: TGTGCCAGCAGCAGCGGGACACTTAATGAAAAACTGTTTTTT. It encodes CASSSGTLNEKLFF.

DNA for the CDR3: TGTGCCAGCAGTGTACCCCGGACTCTCGATCGCACTGAAGCTTTCTTT. It specifies CASSVPRTLDRTEAFF. The chain carries TRBV2 and TRBJ1-1; D is unresolved. The V gene's germline CDR1 is SNHLY and CDR2 FYNNEI. V was cut by 4 bases and J by 4 bases, with 19 bases left in between. This CDR3 is built from 16 residues.

CDR3 residues: CASSSSTGYENGYTF. DNA for the CDR3: TGTGCCAGCAGCTCCTCGACAGGGTACGAAAATGGCTACACCTTC. V usage is TRBV7-9 and J usage is TRBJ1-2; TRBD1 matches at 7 bases. The CDR3 is 15 residues long. Germline V lookup: CDR1 SEHNR, CDR2 FQNEAQ (reference sequence). The J segment lost 6 bases and the V segment lost 4 bases, leaving 11 bases of the junction unmatched. The full variable domain, with the rest looked up from reference TRBV7-9 and TRBJ1-2, is DTGVSQNPRHKITKRGQNVTFRCDPISEHNRLYWYRQTLGQGPEFLTYFQNEAQLEKSRLLSDRFSAERPKGSFSTLEIQRTEQGDSAMYLCASSSSTGYENGYTFGSGTRLTVV.

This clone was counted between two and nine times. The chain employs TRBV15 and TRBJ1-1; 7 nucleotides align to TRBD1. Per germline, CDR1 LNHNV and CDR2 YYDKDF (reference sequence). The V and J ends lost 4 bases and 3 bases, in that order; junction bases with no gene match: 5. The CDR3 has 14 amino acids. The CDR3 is CATSNTGDYTEAFF. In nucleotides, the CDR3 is TGTGCCACCAGCAACACAGGGGACTACACTGAAGCTTTCTTT. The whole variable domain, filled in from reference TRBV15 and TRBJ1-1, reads DAMVIQNPRYQVTQFGKPVTLSCSQTLNHNVMYWYQQKSSQAPKLLFHYYDKDFNNEADTPDNFQSRRPNTSFCFLDIRSPGLGDTAMYLCATSNTGDYTEAFFGQGTRLTVV.

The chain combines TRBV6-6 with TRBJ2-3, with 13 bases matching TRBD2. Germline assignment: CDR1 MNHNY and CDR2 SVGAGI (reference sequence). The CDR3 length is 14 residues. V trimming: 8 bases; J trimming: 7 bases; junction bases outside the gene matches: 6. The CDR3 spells CASWTSGGGYTQYF. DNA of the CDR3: TGTGCCAGCTGGACTAGCGGGGGTGGGTATACGCAGTATTTT.

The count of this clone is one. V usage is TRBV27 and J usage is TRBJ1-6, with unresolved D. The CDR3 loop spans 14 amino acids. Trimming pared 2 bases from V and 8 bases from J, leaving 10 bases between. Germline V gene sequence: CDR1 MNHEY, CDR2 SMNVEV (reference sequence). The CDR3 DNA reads TGTGCCAGCAGTTTAAAGGTTACGGATTCACCCCTCCACTTT. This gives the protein CASSLKVTDSPLHF.

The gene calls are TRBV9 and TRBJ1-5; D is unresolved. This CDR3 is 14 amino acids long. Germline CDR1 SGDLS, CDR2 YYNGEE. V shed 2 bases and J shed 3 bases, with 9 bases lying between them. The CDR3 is CASSVWGNNQPQHF. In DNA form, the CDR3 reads TGTGCCAGCAGCGTCTGGGGTAACAATCAGCCCCAGCATTTT.

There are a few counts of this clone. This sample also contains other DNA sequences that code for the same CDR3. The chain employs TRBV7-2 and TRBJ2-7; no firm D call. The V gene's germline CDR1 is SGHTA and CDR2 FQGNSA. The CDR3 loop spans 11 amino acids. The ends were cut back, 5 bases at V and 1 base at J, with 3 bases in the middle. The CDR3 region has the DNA TGTGCCAGCAGCGCTTCCTACGAGCAGTACTTC. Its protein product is CASSASYEQYF.